What follows are 14 T cell receptor beta chains derived from one specimen sequenced in a study of post-analysis software for immune sequencing data. Study findings and constraints: Four or five TRBV segments (TRBV5-6, TRBV5-1 and TRBV20-1 among them) occurred more frequently in patients than in controls.

cDNA libraries for TCR beta contained unique molecular identifiers. TCRdb used MiXCR to reprocess the PCR reads, holding one entry per CDR3 protein. The table records more than 350,000 distinct CDR3 sequences, 39% of them present only once. Their antigens are not known. Sequenced input: blood. These TCRs come from a girl aged 2-15 years with multiple sclerosis.

This clonotype was seen only a few times. The chain links TRBV29-1 to TRBJ2-3; 9 nucleotides align to TRBD2. Germline V gene sequence: CDR1 SQVTM, CDR2 ANQGSEA. Germline trimming cut 2 bases from V and 0 bases from J; bases unmatched to any gene: 15. The CDR3 runs 19 residues. Here the CDR3 reads CSVEYWSAASGVSTDTQYF. CDR3 in DNA: TGCAGCGTTGAATATTGGTCTGCGGCTAGCGGGGTTAGCACAGATACGCAGTATTTT.

This clonotype was counted a few times. This chain uses TRBV20-1 with TRBJ2-3, with D possibly TRBD2 on 6 matching bases. CDR3 length: 14 residues. Germline V gene lookup returns CDR1 DFQATT and CDR2 SNEGSKA (reference sequence). V was trimmed by 6 bases and J by 8 bases, leaving 21 bases between them. Written as DNA, the CDR3 is TGCAGTGCCCCCCCGTCCGCGGGATTGGGTACGCAGTATTTT. Translating gives CSAPPSAGLGTQYF.

A note on this clonotype: The junction shows a germline mismatch at one end, possibly a read error. This chain connects TRBV24-1 to TRBJ2-1; 8 nucleotides line up with TRBD1. Germline V gene lookup returns CDR1 KGHDR and CDR2 SFDVKD. The CDR3 is made up of 16 amino acids. CDR3 in DNA: TGTGCCACTAGTGATCCCCGGACAGGGCCTCACAATGAGCAGTTCTTC. As protein: CATSDPRTGPHNEQFF.

The chain couples TRBV11-2 to TRBJ2-7; TRBD1 agrees at 9 bases. Germline V lookup: CDR1 SGHAT, CDR2 FQNNGV. After removal of 5 bases from V and 6 bases from J, the junction contained 8 bases not matched to a gene. CDR3 length: 14 amino acids. CDR3 DNA sequence: TGTGCCAGCAGCACGACAGGGGGGACTCGCGAGCAGTACTTC. Translation: CASSTTGGTREQYF.

Only a few counts were recorded for this clonotype. The CDR3 sequence: CASSPLGGGLADYEQYF. CDR3 in DNA: TGCGCCAGCAGCCCCCTAGGTGGGGGACTAGCGGATTACGAGCAGTACTTC. The chain recombines TRBV4-1 with TRBJ2-7; 11 nucleotides agree with TRBD2. The germline gives CDR1 MGHRA, CDR2 YSYEKL. The CDR3 has 17 residues. V lost 4 bases, J lost 4 bases, and 12 bases stayed unmatched.

This rearrangement joins TRBV20-1 to TRBJ2-7, with no clear D. Trimming took off 0 bases at V and 4 bases at J, with 7 bases between the two ends. This CDR3 is 12 amino acids long. The germline V gene has CDR1 DFQATT and CDR2 SNEGSKA (reference sequence). CDR3 DNA: TGCAGTGCTAGAGATCCCACATACGAGCAGTACTTC. Amino acid sequence: CSARDPTYEQYF.

This clonotype appeared a single time. V gene TRBV5-1 combines with J gene TRBJ1-5; D is unresolved. Germline V gene sequence: CDR1 SGHRS, CDR2 YFSETQ. Trimming took 2 bases from V and 5 from J, leaving 8 bases between them. CDR3 size: 13 residues. In nucleotides, the CDR3 is TGCGCCAGCAGCTTCTACGGGGATCAGCCCCAGCATTTT. Residues: CASSFYGDQPQHF.

A note on this clonotype: An end of the junction does not agree with germline; a read error may underlie this. V is TRBV5-1 and J is TRBJ2-7; D ambiguous. CDR3 length: 11 amino acids. CDR1 and CDR2 from the germline V gene are SGHRS and YFSETQ. The CDR3 DNA reads TGCGCCAGCAGCTTTGATTACGGGCAGTACTTC. This sequence encodes CASSFDYGQYF.

The chain carries TRBV6-2 or TRBV6-3 and TRBJ2-5; TRBD1 aligns across 7 bases. V shed 4 bases, J shed 11 bases, and the junction held 10 bases outside the gene matches. This CDR3 region has 13 residues. Germline assignment: CDR1 MNHEY and CDR2 SVGEGT. In nucleotides, the CDR3 is TGTGCCAGCAGTTTCTGGGACAGCTACGGGCAGTACTTC. Its protein is CASSFWDSYGQYF.

This sequence joins TRBV27 and TRBJ2-5, with D possibly matching TRBD2 (6 bases). In germline, CDR1 is MNHEY, CDR2 SMNVEV (reference sequence). CDR3 length: 14 residues. V was shortened by 6 bases and J by 7 bases, with 18 bases between the two germline ends. CDR3 coding DNA: TGTGCCAGCAGCCCGGGACTCTCGGGCGGGACCCAGTACTTC. This sequence encodes CASSPGLSGGTQYF.

There are a few counts of this clonotype. The genes are TRBV6-6 and TRBJ2-5; no clear D gene. The assigned J gene may be wrong: the sequence end matches TRBJ2-7 better. The germline V gene encodes CDR1 MNHNY and CDR2 SVGAGI (reference sequence). This CDR3 is built from 13 residues. The DNA of the CDR3 is TGTGCCAGCAGTTACGAGGTGGTATTCGAGCAGTACTTC. It is translated as CASSYEVVFEQYF.

Comments on this clonotype: The germline gene is not matched at one end of the junction; a read error may be the cause. The chain employs TRBV7-6 and TRBJ2-7; either TRBD1 or TRBD2 may fit D (5 bases each). Germline V gives CDR1 SGHVS, CDR2 FNYEAQ. CDR3 length equals 16 residues. The CDR3 DNA reads as TGTGCCGGCAGCTTAGCGCTCCGGGGCATACCCCACGAGCAGTACTTC. This codes for CAGSLALRGIPHEQYF.

A remark on this clonotype: A read error may account for a junction end that differs from germline. This chain joins TRBV18 and TRBJ1-4, with D unresolved. CDR3 length: 14 residues. Germline V gene sequence: CDR1 KGHSH, CDR2 LQKENI. The chain's CDR3 is CASSPPGPGEKRFF. CDR3 coding DNA: TGTGCCAGCTCACCTCCCGGACCTGGTGAAAAACGGTTTTTT. The full variable domain, its missing parts supplied by reference TRBV18 and TRBJ1-4, is NAGVMQNPRHLVRRRGQEARLRCSPMKGHSHVYWYRQLPEEGLKFMVYLQKENIIDESGMPKERFSAEFPKEGPSILRIQQVVRGDSAAYFCASSPPGPGEKRFFGSGTQLSVL.

This clonotype was picked up a small number of times. This chain connects TRBV12-3 or TRBV12-4 to TRBJ2-5, with D unresolved. CDR3 length: 13 residues. The germline V and J ends were trimmed by 5 bases and 6 bases, with 13 bases remaining between them. CDR3 nucleotide sequence: TGTGCCAGCAGTATCGGACCCGAGCAGACCCAGTACTTC. Protein sequence: CASSIGPEQTQYF.